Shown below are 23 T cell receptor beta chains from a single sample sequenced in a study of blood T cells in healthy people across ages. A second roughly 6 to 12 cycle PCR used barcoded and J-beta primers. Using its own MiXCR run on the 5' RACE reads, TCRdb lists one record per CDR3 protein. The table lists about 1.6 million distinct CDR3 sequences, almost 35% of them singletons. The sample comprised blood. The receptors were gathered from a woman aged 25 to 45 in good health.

The CDR3 protein is CASSLVWAQQETQYF. DNA of the CDR3: TGTGCCAGCAGCTTAGTTTGGGCGCAGCAAGAGACCCAGTACTTC. This sequence joins TRBV7-9 and TRBJ2-5; D unclear. CDR3 size: 15 residues. Trimming left V 1 base short and J 2 bases short, with 11 bases between. CDR1 is SEHNR and CDR2 is FQNEAQ in the germline V gene (reference sequence).

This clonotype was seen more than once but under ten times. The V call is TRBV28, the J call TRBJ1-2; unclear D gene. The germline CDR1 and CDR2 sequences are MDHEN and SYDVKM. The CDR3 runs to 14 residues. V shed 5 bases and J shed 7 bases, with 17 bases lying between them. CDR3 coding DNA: TGTGCCAGCAGTCCCTGGGCCCCTCGGGGTGGCTACACCTTC. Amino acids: CASSPWAPRGGYTF.

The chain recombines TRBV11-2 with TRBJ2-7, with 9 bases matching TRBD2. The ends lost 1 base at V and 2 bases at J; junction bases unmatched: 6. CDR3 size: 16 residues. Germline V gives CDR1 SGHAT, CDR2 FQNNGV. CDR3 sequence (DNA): TGTGCCAGCAGCTTAGGGCCGAGCGGGGGGCCCTACGAGCAGTACTTC. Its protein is CASSLGPSGGPYEQYF.

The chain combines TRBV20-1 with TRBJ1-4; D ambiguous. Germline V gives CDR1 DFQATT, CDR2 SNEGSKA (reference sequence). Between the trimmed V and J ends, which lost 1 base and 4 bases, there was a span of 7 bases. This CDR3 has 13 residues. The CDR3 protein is CSARGGRNEKLFF. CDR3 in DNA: TGCAGTGCTAGAGGCGGCCGTAATGAAAAACTGTTTTTT.

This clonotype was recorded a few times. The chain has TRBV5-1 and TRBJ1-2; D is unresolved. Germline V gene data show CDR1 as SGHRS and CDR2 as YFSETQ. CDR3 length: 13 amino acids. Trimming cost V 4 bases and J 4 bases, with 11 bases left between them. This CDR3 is CASSEHMVYGYTF. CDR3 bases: TGCGCCAGCAGCGAACATATGGTCTATGGCTACACCTTC.

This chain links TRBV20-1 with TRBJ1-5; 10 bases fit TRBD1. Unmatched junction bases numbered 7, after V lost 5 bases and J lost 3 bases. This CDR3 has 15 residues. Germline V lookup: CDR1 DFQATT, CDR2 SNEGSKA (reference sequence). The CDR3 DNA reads TGCAGTGCTTCACGGGACAGGGGTTACAATCAGCCCCAGCATTTT. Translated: CSASRDRGYNQPQHF.

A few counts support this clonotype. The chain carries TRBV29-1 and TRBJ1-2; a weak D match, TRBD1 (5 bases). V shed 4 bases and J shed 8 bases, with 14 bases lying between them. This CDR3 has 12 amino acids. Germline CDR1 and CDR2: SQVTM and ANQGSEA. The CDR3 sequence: CSVGTGGGGYTF. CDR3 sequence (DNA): TGCAGCGTTGGCACAGGCGGCGGAGGCTACACCTTC. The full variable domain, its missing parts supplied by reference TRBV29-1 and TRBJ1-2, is SAVISQKPSRDICQRGTSLTIQCQVDSQVTMMFWYRQQPGQSLTLIATANQGSEATYESGFVIDKFPISRPNLTFSTLTVSNMSPEDSSIYLCSVGTGGGGYTFGSGTRLTVV.

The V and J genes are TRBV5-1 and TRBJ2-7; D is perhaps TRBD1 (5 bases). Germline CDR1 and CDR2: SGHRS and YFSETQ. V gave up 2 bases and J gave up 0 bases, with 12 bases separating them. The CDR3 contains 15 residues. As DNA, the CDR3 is TGCGCCAGCAGCTTTAGCAGGGCCAGCTCCTACGAGCAGTACTTC. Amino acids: CASSFSRASSYEQYF.

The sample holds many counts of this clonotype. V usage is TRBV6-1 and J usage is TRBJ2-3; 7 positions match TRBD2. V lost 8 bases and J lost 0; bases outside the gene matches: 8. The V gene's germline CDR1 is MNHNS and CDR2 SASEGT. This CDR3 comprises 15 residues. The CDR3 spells CASGTEAGSTDTQYF. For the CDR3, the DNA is TGTGCCAGCGGTACGGAAGCGGGGAGCACAGATACGCAGTATTTT.

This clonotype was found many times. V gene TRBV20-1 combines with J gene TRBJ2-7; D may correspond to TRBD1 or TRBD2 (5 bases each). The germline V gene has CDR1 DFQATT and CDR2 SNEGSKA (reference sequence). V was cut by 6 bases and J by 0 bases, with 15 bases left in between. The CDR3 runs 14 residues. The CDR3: CSAQDVGRSYEQYF. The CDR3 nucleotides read TGCAGTGCCCAAGACGTGGGACGCTCCTACGAGCAGTACTTC.

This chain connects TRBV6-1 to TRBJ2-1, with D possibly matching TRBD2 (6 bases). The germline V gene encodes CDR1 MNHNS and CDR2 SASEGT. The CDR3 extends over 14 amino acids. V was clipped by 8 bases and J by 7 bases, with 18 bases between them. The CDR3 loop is CASQAPLGGNEQFF. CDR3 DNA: TGTGCCAGCCAGGCGCCCCTGGGGGGAAATGAGCAGTTCTTC.

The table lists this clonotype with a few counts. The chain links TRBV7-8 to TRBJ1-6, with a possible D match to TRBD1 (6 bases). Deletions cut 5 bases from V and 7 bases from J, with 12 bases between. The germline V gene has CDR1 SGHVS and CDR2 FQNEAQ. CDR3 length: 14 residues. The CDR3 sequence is CASSPQGRNSPLHF. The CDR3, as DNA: TGTGCCAGCAGCCCACAGGGTAGGAATTCACCCCTCCACTTT. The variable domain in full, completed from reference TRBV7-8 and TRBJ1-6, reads GAGVSQSPRYKVAKRGQDVALRCDPISGHVSLFWYQQALGQGPEFLTYFQNEAQLDKSGLPSDRFFAERPEGSVSTLKIQRTQQEDSAVYLCASSPQGRNSPLHFGNGTRLTVT.

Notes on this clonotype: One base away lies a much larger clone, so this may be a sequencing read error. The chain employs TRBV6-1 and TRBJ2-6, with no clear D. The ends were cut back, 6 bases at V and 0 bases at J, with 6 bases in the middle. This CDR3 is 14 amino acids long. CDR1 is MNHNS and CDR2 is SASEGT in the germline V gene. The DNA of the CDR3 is TGTGCCAGCAGAGACGCCTCTGGGGCCAACGTCCTGACTTTC. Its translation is CASRDASGANVLTF.

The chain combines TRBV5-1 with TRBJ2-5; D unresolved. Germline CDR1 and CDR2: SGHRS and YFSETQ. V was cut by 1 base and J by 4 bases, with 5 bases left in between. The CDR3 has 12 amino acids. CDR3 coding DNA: TGCGCCAGCAGCTTGAGTCCAGAGACCCAGTACTTC. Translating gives CASSLSPETQYF. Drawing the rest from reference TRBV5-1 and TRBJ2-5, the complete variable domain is KAGVTQTPRYLIKTRGQQVTLSCSPISGHRSVSWYQQTPGQGLQFLFEYFSETQRNKGNFPGRFSGRQFSNSRSEMNVSTLELGDSALYLCASSLSPETQYFGPGTRLLVL.

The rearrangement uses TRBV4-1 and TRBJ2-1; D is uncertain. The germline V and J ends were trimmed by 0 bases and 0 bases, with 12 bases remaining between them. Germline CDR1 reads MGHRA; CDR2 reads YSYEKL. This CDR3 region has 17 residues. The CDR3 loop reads CASSQEPAPSSYNEQFF. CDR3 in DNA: TGCGCCAGCAGCCAAGAACCAGCTCCGAGCTCCTACAATGAGCAGTTCTTC.

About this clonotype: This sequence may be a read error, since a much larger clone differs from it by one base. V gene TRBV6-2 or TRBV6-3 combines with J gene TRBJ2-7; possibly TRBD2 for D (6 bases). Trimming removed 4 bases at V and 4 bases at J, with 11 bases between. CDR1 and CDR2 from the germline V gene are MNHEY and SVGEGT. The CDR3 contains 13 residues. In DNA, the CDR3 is TGTGCCAGCAGTTCCTGGGGGGTTTACGAGCAGTACTTC. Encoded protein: CASSSWGVYEQYF.

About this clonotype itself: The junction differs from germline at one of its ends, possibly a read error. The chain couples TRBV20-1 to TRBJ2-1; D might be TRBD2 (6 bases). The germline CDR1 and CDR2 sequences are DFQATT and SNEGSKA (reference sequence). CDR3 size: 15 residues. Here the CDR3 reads CNADPGSGTNNEQFF. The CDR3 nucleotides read TGCAATGCTGACCCGGGTAGCGGAACCAACAATGAGCAGTTCTTC.

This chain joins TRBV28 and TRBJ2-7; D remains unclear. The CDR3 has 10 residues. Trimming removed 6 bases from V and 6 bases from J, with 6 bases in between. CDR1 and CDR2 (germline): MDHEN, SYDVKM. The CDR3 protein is CASSRGEQYF. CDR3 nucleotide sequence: TGTGCCAGCAGCCGTGGCGAGCAGTACTTC.

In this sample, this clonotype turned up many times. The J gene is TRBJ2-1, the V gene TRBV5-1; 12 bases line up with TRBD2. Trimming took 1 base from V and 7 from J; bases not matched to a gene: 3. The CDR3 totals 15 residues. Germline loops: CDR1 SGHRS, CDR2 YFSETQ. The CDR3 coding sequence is TGCGCCAGCAGCTTGTCTGGACTAGCGGGGAATGAGCAGTTCTTC. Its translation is CASSLSGLAGNEQFF.

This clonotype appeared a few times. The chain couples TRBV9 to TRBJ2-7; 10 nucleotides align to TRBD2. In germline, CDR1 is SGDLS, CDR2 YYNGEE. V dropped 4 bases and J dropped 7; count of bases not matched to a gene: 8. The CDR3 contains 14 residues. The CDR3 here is CASSPWGLAIEQYF. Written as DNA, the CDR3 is TGTGCCAGCAGCCCCTGGGGACTAGCGATTGAGCAGTACTTC.

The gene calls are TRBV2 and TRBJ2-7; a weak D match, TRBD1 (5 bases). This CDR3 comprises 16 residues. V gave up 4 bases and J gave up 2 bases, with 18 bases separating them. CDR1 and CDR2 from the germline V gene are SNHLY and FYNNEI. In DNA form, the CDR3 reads TGTGCCAGCAGTGGCTCGAAGGTGACAGCCGCCTACGAGCAGTACTTC. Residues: CASSGSKVTAAYEQYF.

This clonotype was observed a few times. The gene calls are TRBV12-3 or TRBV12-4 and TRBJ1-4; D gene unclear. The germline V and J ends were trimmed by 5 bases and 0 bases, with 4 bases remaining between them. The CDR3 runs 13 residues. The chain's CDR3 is CASSGATNEKLFF. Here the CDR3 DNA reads TGTGCCAGCAGTGGGGCAACTAATGAAAAACTGTTTTTT.

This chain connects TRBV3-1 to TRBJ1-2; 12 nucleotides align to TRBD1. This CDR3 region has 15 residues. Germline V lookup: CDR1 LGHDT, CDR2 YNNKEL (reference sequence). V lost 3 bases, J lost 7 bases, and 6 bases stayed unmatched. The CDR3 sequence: CASSQVGQGARGYTF. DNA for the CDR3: TGTGCCAGCAGCCAGGTGGGACAGGGGGCGCGTGGCTACACCTTC.